This TCR beta chain stems from a study of OX40 agonist ivuxolimab in advanced cancers. Generated by immunoSEQ multiplex PCR, the TCRdb table keeps only in-frame clones and is missing some. The sample consists of tens of thousands of clones, about 90% of them appearing once. V lost 5 bases, J lost 0 bases, and 3 bases lay in between. The length of the CDR3 is 12 residues. The germline V gene has CDR1 SNHLY and CDR2 FYNNEI. The clonotype originates from an adult with an advanced solid tumor such as melanoma, head and neck, liver or kidney cancer. The V and J genes are TRBV2 and TRBJ2-3; no clear D. This sample comprised CD4+ or CD8+ T cells sorted from blood, obtained in a trial of the OX40 agonist ivuxolimab. The CDR3 spells CASSSSTDTQYF. CDR3 nucleotide sequence: TGTGCCAGCAGTTCTAGCACAGATACGCAGTATTTT.